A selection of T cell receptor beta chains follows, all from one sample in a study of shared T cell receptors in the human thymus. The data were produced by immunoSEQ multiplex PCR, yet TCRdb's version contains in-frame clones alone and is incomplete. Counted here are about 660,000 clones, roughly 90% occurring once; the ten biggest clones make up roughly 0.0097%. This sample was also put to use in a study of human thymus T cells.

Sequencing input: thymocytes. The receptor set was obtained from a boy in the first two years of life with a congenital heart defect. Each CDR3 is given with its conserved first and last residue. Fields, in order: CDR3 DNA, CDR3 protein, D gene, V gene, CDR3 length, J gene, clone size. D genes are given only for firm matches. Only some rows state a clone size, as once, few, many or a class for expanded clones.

CDR3nt: TGCGCCAGCAGCTTCGGGACAGGCTCCTACGAGCAGTACTTC; CDR3aa: CASSFGTGSYEQYF; d_gene: TRBD1; v_gene: TRBV5-1; len: 14; j_gene: TRBJ2-7; abundance: .
CDR3nt: TGTGCCAGCAGCTTGCGGGGGGAGCAGTACTTC; CDR3aa: CASSLRGEQYF; d_gene: TRBD2; v_gene: TRBV11-2; len: 11; j_gene: TRBJ2-7; abundance: .
CDR3nt: TGTGCCAGCAGTATCTCAGGAGATACGCAGTATTTT; CDR3aa: CASSISGDTQYF; d_gene: .; v_gene: TRBV6-5; len: 12; j_gene: TRBJ2-3; abundance: .
CDR3nt: TGTGCCAGCAGTCCTTTTGGCCCTAGCGGGCAATCTGATCCTAGCACAGATACGCAGTATTTT; CDR3aa: CASSPFGPSGQSDPSTDTQYF; d_gene: TRBD2; v_gene: TRBV2; len: 21; j_gene: TRBJ2-3; abundance: .
CDR3nt: TGTGCCAGCAGCGGCGGGACAGAAGAGACCCAGTACTTC; CDR3aa: CASSGGTEETQYF; d_gene: .; v_gene: TRBV9; len: 13; j_gene: TRBJ2-5; abundance: .
CDR3nt: TGTGCCAGCTCACTGGGGCGGGGGAAGGGAGAGACCCAGTACTTC; CDR3aa: CASSLGRGKGETQYF; d_gene: TRBD2; v_gene: TRBV2; len: 15; j_gene: TRBJ2-5; abundance: .
CDR3nt: TGTGCCAGCAGTGACTCGATGGGCACTTGCAATCAGCCCCAGCATTTT; CDR3aa: CASSDSMGTCNQPQHF; d_gene: .; v_gene: TRBV6-4; len: 16; j_gene: TRBJ1-5; abundance: .
CDR3nt: TGTGCCAGCAGCTCCGGGGGGAACTATGGCTACACCTTC; CDR3aa: CASSSGGNYGYTF; d_gene: .; v_gene: TRBV7-3; len: 13; j_gene: TRBJ1-2; abundance: .
CDR3nt: TGTGCCAGCAATCACCGGTGGGGGGAAGGTGGCTACACCTTC; CDR3aa: CASNHRWGEGGYTF; d_gene: .; v_gene: TRBV6-5; len: 14; j_gene: TRBJ1-2; abundance: .
CDR3nt: TGTGCCAGCAGCAGAACCGAGACTAGCGAGATTGAGCAGTTCTTC; CDR3aa: CASSRTETSEIEQFF; d_gene: TRBD2; v_gene: TRBV7-2; len: 15; j_gene: TRBJ2-1; abundance: .
CDR3nt: TGCGCCAGCAGCCAAGATGGACCGGGACAGGGGTGGGGCACTGAAGCTTTCTTT; CDR3aa: CASSQDGPGQGWGTEAFF; d_gene: TRBD1; v_gene: TRBV4-3; len: 18; j_gene: TRBJ1-1; abundance: .
CDR3nt: TGTGCCAGCAGCTTCCTATGGAGGACTAATGAAAAACTGTTTTTT; CDR3aa: CASSFLWRTNEKLFF; d_gene: .; v_gene: TRBV7-2; len: 15; j_gene: TRBJ1-4; abundance: .
CDR3nt: TGTGCCAGCAGCGTAGTGAGTAGCGGGCCTACCTACAATGAGCAGTTCTTC; CDR3aa: CASSVVSSGPTYNEQFF; d_gene: TRBD2; v_gene: TRBV9; len: 17; j_gene: TRBJ2-1; abundance: .
CDR3nt: TGTGCCAGCAGCTCCACAGGGGACTCGAACACCGGGGAGCTGTTTTTT; CDR3aa: CASSSTGDSNTGELFF; d_gene: .; v_gene: TRBV7-4; len: 16; j_gene: TRBJ2-2; abundance: .
CDR3nt: TGTGCCAGCAGCCTCTTTTACAATGAGCAGTTCTTC; CDR3aa: CASSLFYNEQFF; d_gene: .; v_gene: TRBV11-2; len: 12; j_gene: TRBJ2-1; abundance: .
CDR3nt: TGCGCCAGCAGCCAAGATTTACTTGCTAACTATGGCTACACCTTC; CDR3aa: CASSQDLLANYGYTF; d_gene: .; v_gene: TRBV4-3; len: 15; j_gene: TRBJ1-2; abundance: once
CDR3nt: TGTGCCAGCAAGTTTATCAGGAACAGGGAGTGGGGCACTGAAGCTTTCTTT; CDR3aa: CASKFIRNREWGTEAFF; d_gene: .; v_gene: TRBV28; len: 17; j_gene: TRBJ1-1; abundance: once
CDR3nt: TGTGCCAGCAGTTTAAATCCACCCGCGGCAGGGGTTGATGAAAAACTGTTTTTT; CDR3aa: CASSLNPPAAGVDEKLFF; d_gene: .; v_gene: TRBV27; len: 18; j_gene: TRBJ1-4; abundance: .
CDR3nt: TGTGCCAGCAGCCCTCTGGAGCTAGCGGGAGATCGGGAGACCCAGTACTTC; CDR3aa: CASSPLELAGDRETQYF; d_gene: TRBD2; v_gene: TRBV27; len: 17; j_gene: TRBJ2-5; abundance: .
CDR3nt: TGCGCCAGCAGTTCCGGGGACAGGGACTCCTACGAGCAGTACTTC; CDR3aa: CASSSGDRDSYEQYF; d_gene: TRBD1; v_gene: TRBV10-1; len: 15; j_gene: TRBJ2-7; abundance: .
CDR3nt: TGCAGCGTTCCTAGCGGGAGCCACGAGCAGTACTTC; CDR3aa: CSVPSGSHEQYF; d_gene: TRBD2; v_gene: TRBV29-1; len: 12; j_gene: TRBJ2-7; abundance: .
CDR3nt: TGTGCCAGCAGTTTAGGGCCAGATACGCAGTATTTT; CDR3aa: CASSLGPDTQYF; d_gene: .; v_gene: TRBV28; len: 12; j_gene: TRBJ2-3; abundance: once
CDR3nt: TGCGCCAGCAGCCCCCATGGGCTAGCGGGAGGGGGTGAGCAGTTCTTC; CDR3aa: CASSPHGLAGGGEQFF; d_gene: TRBD2; v_gene: TRBV4-3; len: 16; j_gene: TRBJ2-1; abundance: .
CDR3nt: TGTGCCAGTAGAGATTTAGGAATCCAGGTTTTT; CDR3aa: CASRDLGIQVF; d_gene: .; v_gene: TRBV19; len: 11; j_gene: TRBJ1-4; abundance: .
CDR3nt: TGTGCCAGCAGTTACCGGGCTAACTATGGCTACACCTTC; CDR3aa: CASSYRANYGYTF; d_gene: .; v_gene: TRBV6-5; len: 13; j_gene: TRBJ1-2; abundance: .
CDR3nt: TGCGCCAGCAGCTGGAGGGCGGGACCACTCACAGATACGCAGTATTTT; CDR3aa: CASSWRAGPLTDTQYF; d_gene: .; v_gene: TRBV5-1; len: 16; j_gene: TRBJ2-3; abundance: .
CDR3nt: TGTGCCAGCAGTGAGTCGACAGGGATTAGCTCTGGAAACACCATATATTTT; CDR3aa: CASSESTGISSGNTIYF; d_gene: TRBD1; v_gene: TRBV25-1; len: 17; j_gene: TRBJ1-3; abundance: .
CDR3nt: TGTGCCAGCAGCCCACGGCCGGGAGGAGACAATGAGCAGTTCTTC; CDR3aa: CASSPRPGGDNEQFF; d_gene: TRBD2; v_gene: TRBV7-3; len: 15; j_gene: TRBJ2-1; abundance: .
CDR3nt: TGCGCCAGCAGCCAAGATCGGTCCCGACAGGGGGGGAACACTGAAGCTTTCTTT; CDR3aa: CASSQDRSRQGGNTEAFF; d_gene: TRBD1; v_gene: TRBV4-1; len: 18; j_gene: TRBJ1-1; abundance: .
CDR3nt: TGCGCCAGCAGTGAGATGGGACTAATCGGGCGGGAGTCCACCGGGGAGCTGTTTTTT; CDR3aa: CASSEMGLIGRESTGELFF; d_gene: TRBD2; v_gene: TRBV10-1; len: 19; j_gene: TRBJ2-2; abundance: .
CDR3nt: TGTGCCAGCAGTTTAGACAGAGAGAGCAATCAGCCCCAGCATTTT; CDR3aa: CASSLDRESNQPQHF; d_gene: .; v_gene: TRBV28; len: 15; j_gene: TRBJ1-5; abundance: .
CDR3nt: TGTGCCAGCAGCCAACGGGACAGGTATGGCGGGAGGGCCTTGAATGAGCAGTTCTTC; CDR3aa: CASSQRDRYGGRALNEQFF; d_gene: .; v_gene: TRBV14; len: 19; j_gene: TRBJ2-1; abundance: .
CDR3nt: TGTGCCAGCACAGGGTCGGCTTTGATAGCAGATACGCAGTATTTT; CDR3aa: CASTGSALIADTQYF; d_gene: .; v_gene: TRBV2; len: 15; j_gene: TRBJ2-3; abundance: .
CDR3nt: TGCAGCGCGACTAGCGGGACAGATGAGCAGTTCTTC; CDR3aa: CSATSGTDEQFF; d_gene: TRBD2; v_gene: TRBV29-1; len: 12; j_gene: TRBJ2-1; abundance: .
CDR3nt: TGTGCCAGCAGCTTGCAGGGCAGGCGGAACACCATATATTTT; CDR3aa: CASSLQGRRNTIYF; d_gene: .; v_gene: TRBV7-2; len: 14; j_gene: TRBJ1-3; abundance: .
CDR3nt: TGTGCCAGTAGTGGGACAGGGGGCTACGAGCAGTACTTC; CDR3aa: CASSGTGGYEQYF; d_gene: TRBD1; v_gene: TRBV19; len: 13; j_gene: TRBJ2-7; abundance: .
CDR3nt: TGTGCCAGCAGCTTCTTAGGAGAACCCTACGAGCAGTACTTC; CDR3aa: CASSFLGEPYEQYF; d_gene: .; v_gene: TRBV5-6; len: 14; j_gene: TRBJ2-7; abundance: .
CDR3nt: TGTGCCAGCAGCCAAGTCAGCGGCCTTTCCTACGAGCAGTACTTC; CDR3aa: CASSQVSGLSYEQYF; d_gene: .; v_gene: TRBV14; len: 15; j_gene: TRBJ2-7; abundance: .
CDR3nt: TGTGCCAGTCTACCGACTCTCAGGACAGGGGGCACAGATACGCAGTATTTT; CDR3aa: CASLPTLRTGGTDTQYF; d_gene: TRBD1; v_gene: TRBV19; len: 17; j_gene: TRBJ2-3; abundance: .
CDR3nt: TGCGCCAGCAGCCAGCAACTTACCCGGGACAGGGGAAAGGGAGGTGAGCAGTTCTTC; CDR3aa: CASSQQLTRDRGKGGEQFF; d_gene: TRBD1; v_gene: TRBV4-3; len: 19; j_gene: TRBJ2-1; abundance: .
CDR3nt: TGTGCCATCAGCCCAAGCAGGGCGCGATCCTACGAGCAGTACTTC; CDR3aa: CAISPSRARSYEQYF; d_gene: .; v_gene: TRBV10-3; len: 15; j_gene: TRBJ2-7; abundance: .
CDR3nt: TGTGCCAGCAGCGCACAAGAGACCCAGTACTTC; CDR3aa: CASSAQETQYF; d_gene: .; v_gene: TRBV9; len: 11; j_gene: TRBJ2-5; abundance: .
CDR3nt: TGTGCCAGCAGTCGGACTAGCGGGAGGGGGTCCTACAATGAGCAGTTCTTC; CDR3aa: CASSRTSGRGSYNEQFF; d_gene: TRBD2; v_gene: TRBV27; len: 17; j_gene: TRBJ2-1; abundance: .
CDR3nt: TGCAGCGTTGAAGATAGGGAGCGGGGGGGAGGGTTATCTTCGCAGTATTTT; CDR3aa: CSVEDRERGGGLSSQYF; d_gene: TRBD2; v_gene: TRBV29-1; len: 17; j_gene: TRBJ2-3; abundance: once
CDR3nt: TGCGCCAGCAGCCAAGAACGGTACAGGCGGTACGAGCAGTACTTC; CDR3aa: CASSQERYRRYEQYF; d_gene: .; v_gene: TRBV4-3; len: 15; j_gene: TRBJ2-7; abundance: .
CDR3nt: TGCGCCAGCAGTGTAACTAGCGGGAGGAGAAGGGGAATTTACGAGCAGTACTTC; CDR3aa: CASSVTSGRRRGIYEQYF; d_gene: TRBD2; v_gene: TRBV10-1; len: 18; j_gene: TRBJ2-7; abundance: once
CDR3nt: TGTGCCAGCAGCTTGATGCTAGCGGGAGTTTATCTGGGCGAGCAGTACTTC; CDR3aa: CASSLMLAGVYLGEQYF; d_gene: TRBD2; v_gene: TRBV5-6; len: 17; j_gene: TRBJ2-7; abundance: .
CDR3nt: TGTGCCAGCAGTCCCCTGCGGGCGCAAACCGGGGAGCTGTTTTTT; CDR3aa: CASSPLRAQTGELFF; d_gene: .; v_gene: TRBV6-5; len: 15; j_gene: TRBJ2-2; abundance: .
CDR3nt: TGTGCCAGCAGTTTACCAATGGGGGCAGGACGTGGGGAGACCCAGTACTTC; CDR3aa: CASSLPMGAGRGETQYF; d_gene: .; v_gene: TRBV28; len: 17; j_gene: TRBJ2-5; abundance: .
CDR3nt: TGTGCCAGCAGTTTAGGAGTCCCCGACCGGGACAGGGTTTGGGAGCAGTACTTC; CDR3aa: CASSLGVPDRDRVWEQYF; d_gene: TRBD1; v_gene: TRBV28; len: 18; j_gene: TRBJ2-7; abundance: once
CDR3nt: TGCGCCAGCAGCCCTGGGACTAGCGGGAGGGGATCCTACGAGCAGTACTTC; CDR3aa: CASSPGTSGRGSYEQYF; d_gene: TRBD2; v_gene: TRBV4-3; len: 17; j_gene: TRBJ2-7; abundance: .